These T cell receptor beta chains were read from a single sample in a study of control samples from healthy donors and cancer patients. Profiled with immunoSEQ multiplex PCR; TCRdb holds only in-frame clones, not every one. The listing contains roughly 200,000 clones. Sequences were obtained from blood. The receptors shown here come from a woman in her thirties in good health. Both conserved end residues are part of each CDR3. D genes are given only for firm matches.

-,TRBJ1-2,TRBV5-1,CASRMGEYGYTF,TGCGCCAGCCGGATGGGGGAATATGGCTACACCTTC
-,TRBJ1-1,TRBV28,CASRLLTEAFF,TGTGCCAGCAGATTATTGACTGAAGCTTTCTTT
-,TRBJ1-1,TRBV6-5,CASSYRTEAFF,TGTGCCAGCAGTTACCGGACTGAAGCTTTCTTT
TRBD2,TRBJ2-2,TRBV9,CASSVGSLAGTGELFF,TGTGCCAGCAGCGTAGGATCGCTAGCGGGCACCGGGGAGCTGTTTTTT
-,TRBJ2-3,TRBV3-1/TRBV3-2,CASSQAGADTQYF,TGTGCCAGCAGCCAAGCTGGGGCAGATACGCAGTATTTT
-,TRBJ2-1,TRBV6-2/TRBV6-3,CASSDNFDWNEQFF,TGTGCCAGCAGTGACAACTTCGATTGGAATGAGCAGTTCTTC
-,TRBJ2-7,TRBV30,CAWSMSYEQYF,TGTGCCTGGAGTATGTCCTACGAGCAGTACTTC
-,TRBJ1-2,TRBV6-4,CASSDRQEIANYGYTF,TGTGCCAGCAGTGACCGACAGGAGATAGCTAACTATGGCTACACCTTC
TRBD2,TRBJ2-5,TRBV4-1,CASSQVSGPSGVSETQYF,TGCGCCAGCAGCCAAGTCTCGGGACCCAGCGGGGTGTCGGAGACCCAGTACTTC
TRBD1,TRBJ1-1,TRBV5-1,CASSPSTGWTEAFF,TGCGCCAGCAGCCCATCGACAGGGTGGACTGAAGCTTTCTTT
TRBD2,TRBJ2-7,TRBV9,CASSVGTSGDYEQYF,TGTGCCAGCAGCGTAGGCACTAGCGGGGACTACGAGCAGTACTTC
-,TRBJ1-3,TRBV6-5,CASKRDGDSGNTIYF,TGTGCCAGCAAGCGGGACGGGGACTCTGGAAACACCATATATTTT
-,TRBJ2-6,TRBV5-1,CASSLWVTGANVLTF,TGCGCCAGCAGCTTGTGGGTGACTGGGGCCAACGTCCTGACTTTC
-,TRBJ1-2,TRBV5-8,CAGGGAGLYGYTF,TGTGCCGGCGGGGGAGCAGGGCTCTATGGCTACACCTTC
TRBD1,TRBJ2-5,TRBV24-1,CATSAPGTGQETQYF,TGTGCCACCAGTGCCCCCGGGACAGGACAAGAGACCCAGTACTTC
-,TRBJ1-3,TRBV7-2,CASSLDRGSGNTIYF,TGTGCCAGCAGCTTAGATAGGGGTTCGGGAAACACCATATATTTT
TRBD1,TRBJ2-1,TRBV4-2,CASSQGGTGGNEQFF,TGTGCCAGCAGCCAAGGAGGGACAGGGGGAAATGAGCAGTTCTTC
TRBD1,TRBJ1-1,TRBV5-6,CASSVTGGEAFF,TGTGCCAGCAGCGTGACAGGGGGTGAAGCTTTCTTT
TRBD1,TRBJ2-7,TRBV7-9,CASSPTGGSYEQYF,TGTGCCAGCAGTCCGACAGGGGGCTCCTACGAGCAGTACTTC
-,TRBJ1-4,TRBV4-1,CASSQGGQGNEKLFF,TGCGCCAGCAGCCAAGGAGGGCAGGGGAATGAAAAACTGTTTTTT
-,TRBJ2-2,TRBV3-1/TRBV3-2,CASSQRANLASTGELFF,TGTGCCAGCAGCCAAAGGGCCAACCTAGCGAGCACCGGGGAGCTGTTTTTT
-,TRBJ2-7,TRBV10-2,CASRGNEQYF,TGCGCCAGCAGGGGGAACGAGCAGTACTTC
-,TRBJ1-1,TRBV11-3,CASSLRGVRTEAFF,TGTGCCAGCAGCTTAAGGGGGGTTAGGACTGAAGCTTTCTTT
TRBD1,TRBJ2-4,TRBV7-9,CASSPTGTAKNIQYF,TGTGCCAGCAGCCCCACCGGGACAGCAAAAAACATTCAGTACTTC
-,TRBJ1-1,TRBV21-1,CASNINDRSGTEAFF,TGTGCCAGCAACATAAACGACAGGTCGGGCACTGAAGCTTTCTTT
TRBD1,TRBJ1-1,TRBV7-2,CASSLTGGRNTEAFF,TGTGCCAGCAGCTTAACAGGGGGCAGGAACACTGAAGCTTTCTTT
-,TRBJ2-1,TRBV12-2,CASRLKGGRQYNEQFF,TGTGCAAGTCGCCTTAAGGGGGGTCGACAGTACAATGAGCAGTTCTTC